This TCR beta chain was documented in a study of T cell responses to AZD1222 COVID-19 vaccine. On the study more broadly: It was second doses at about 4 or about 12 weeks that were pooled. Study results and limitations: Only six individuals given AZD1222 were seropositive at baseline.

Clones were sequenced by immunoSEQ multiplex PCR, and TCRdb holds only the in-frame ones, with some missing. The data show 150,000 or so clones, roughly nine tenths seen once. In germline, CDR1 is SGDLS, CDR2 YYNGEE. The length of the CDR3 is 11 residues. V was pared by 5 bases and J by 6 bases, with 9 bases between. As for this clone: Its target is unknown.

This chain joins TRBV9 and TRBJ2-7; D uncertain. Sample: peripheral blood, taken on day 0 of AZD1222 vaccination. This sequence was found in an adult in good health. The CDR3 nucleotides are TGTGCCAGCAGTTTTGGCGGCGAGCAGTACTTC. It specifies CASSFGGEQYF.